Below are 19 T cell receptor beta chains sequenced from a single sample in a study of blood T cell repertoires in COVID-19. Libraries were prepared by immunoSEQ multiplex PCR; TCRdb keeps only in-frame clonotypes and omits some of them. In the table there are 110,000 to 150,000 clones, more than 65% of which are singletons. Material: peripheral blood. The origin of the receptors is a human donor in a cohort sampled during active COVID-19.

The chain couples TRBV9 to TRBJ2-2, with a tentative D call TRBD1 (7 bases). The germline V and J ends were trimmed by 6 bases and 1 base, with 19 bases remaining between them. Germline values: CDR1 SGDLS, CDR2 YYNGEE. CDR3 size: 17 residues. For the CDR3, the DNA is TGTGCCAGCACGGATCCCAGGGGGGTCCGGAACACCGGGGAGCTGTTTTTT. Protein sequence: CASTDPRGVRNTGELFF.

V usage is TRBV11-2 and J usage is TRBJ2-2; 7 nucleotides line up with TRBD2. The V segment lost 8 bases and the J segment 1 base; nucleotides outside the gene matches: 7. This CDR3 has 15 residues. The germline V gene has CDR1 SGHAT and CDR2 FQNNGV. Written as DNA, the CDR3 is TGTGCCAGCGGCCACGGGGGGATGAACACCGGGGAGCTGTTTTTT. The encoded protein is CASGHGGMNTGELFF.

The chain has TRBV27 and TRBJ1-4; 9 bases match TRBD1. CDR1 is MNHEY, CDR2 SMNVEV, per germline (reference sequence). Trimming removed 6 bases from V and 7 bases from J; junction bases left unmatched: 6. There are 14 residues in the CDR3. The CDR3 region has the DNA TGTGCCAGCAGAAAGACAGGGGGGATTGAAAAACTGTTTTTT. This sequence encodes CASRKTGGIEKLFF.

V usage is TRBV4-2 and J usage is TRBJ2-3; TRBD2 matches 12 bases. Looked up from germline, CDR1 is LGHNA and CDR2 is YNFKEQ. This CDR3 has 15 residues. The junction had 6 bases not matched to a gene; V was cut back by 6 bases and J by 5 bases. CDR3 coding DNA: TGTGCCAGCAGTCGACTAGCGGGGGTAAAAGATACGCAGTATTTT. This codes for CASSRLAGVKDTQYF.

The DNA for the CDR3 is TGTGCCACTCACCGGGACCCCAATACAGGGCAGACCCAGTACTTC. The encoded protein is CATHRDPNTGQTQYF. The chain couples TRBV6-5 to TRBJ2-5; D is possibly TRBD1 (6 bases). The CDR3 sequence is 15 residues long. Per the germline V gene, CDR1 is MNHEY and CDR2 is SVGAGI. Trimming took off 10 bases at V and 6 bases at J, with 24 bases between the two ends.

The V call is TRBV5-1, the J call TRBJ2-3, with 7 bases fitting TRBD2. The CDR3 loop spans 17 amino acids. Germline V CDR1 and CDR2: SGHRS, YFSETQ. Unmatched junction bases numbered 9, after V lost 0 bases and J lost 2 bases. CDR3 protein: CASSLDLIRGDTDTQYF. The CDR3 DNA reads TGCGCCAGCAGCTTGGACCTAATCCGGGGGGACACAGATACGCAGTATTTT.

This clone was seen a single time. The V gene is TRBV2, the J gene TRBJ1-5, with a weak D call TRBD1 (6 bases). V lost 5 bases and J lost 1, with 18 bases in between. Germline CDR1 reads SNHLY; CDR2 reads FYNNEI. The CDR3 covers 17 residues. This CDR3 is CASSLKTGQWSNQPQHF. The CDR3 coding sequence is TGTGCCAGCAGTTTAAAAACCGGACAGTGGAGCAATCAGCCCCAGCATTTT.

This chain connects TRBV6-5 to TRBJ2-5, with a weak D call TRBD1 (6 bases). CDR1 MNHEY and CDR2 SVGAGI come from the germline V gene. V gave up 5 bases and J gave up 2 bases, with 12 bases separating them. The CDR3 is 14 amino acids. The DNA for the CDR3 is TGTGCCAGCAGTCCCGGGACACTACAAGAGACCCAGTACTTC. Its protein is CASSPGTLQETQYF.

This clone was observed a handful of times. The V call is TRBV4-2, the J call TRBJ1-3; no clear D. In germline, CDR1 is LGHNA, CDR2 YNFKEQ. The CDR3 spans 14 residues. The V end lost 1 base, the J end lost 0 bases, and 4 bases lay between the germline ends. The CDR3 DNA is TGTGCCAGCAGCCAAGCAGGCTCTGGAAACACCATATATTTT. It specifies CASSQAGSGNTIYF.

This chain uses TRBV27 with TRBJ2-6; maybe TRBD1 (6 bases). Germline V gene data show CDR1 as MNHEY and CDR2 as SMNVEV (reference sequence). The CDR3 length is 17 residues. Trimming took off 3 bases at V and 2 bases at J, with 14 bases between the two ends. The CDR3: CASSFSGVMAGANVLTF. In nucleotides, the CDR3 is TGTGCCAGCAGTTTCTCAGGGGTAATGGCTGGGGCCAACGTCCTGACTTTC.

The genes are TRBV7-8 and TRBJ2-1; 13 positions match TRBD2. There are 19 residues in the CDR3. Germline CDR1 and CDR2: SGHVS and FQNEAQ. The V segment lost 2 bases and the J segment 1 base; nucleotides outside the gene matches: 8. For the CDR3, the DNA is TGTGCCAGCAGCTTAAGAACTAGCGGGGGGGCCAGGTCCTACAATGAGCAGTTCTTC. This translates into CASSLRTSGGARSYNEQFF.

The chain combines TRBV2 with TRBJ2-1; TRBD1 aligns across 7 bases. Germline loops: CDR1 SNHLY, CDR2 FYNNEI. This CDR3 region has 14 residues. The V gene end was trimmed by 7 bases and the J gene end by 4 bases; junction bases not matched to a gene: 7. CDR3 residues: CASKGQFSYNEQFF. The CDR3 region has the DNA TGTGCCAGCAAGGGACAGTTTTCGTACAATGAGCAGTTCTTC.

This chain connects TRBV12-3 or TRBV12-4 to TRBJ1-3; D unresolved. CDR3 length: 12 amino acids. Trimming removed 4 bases from V and 4 bases from J, with 5 bases in between. The CDR3 nucleotides are TGTGCCAGCAGTTATGGCGGAAACACCATATATTTT. Translated, it gives CASSYGGNTIYF.

V and J are TRBV3-1 (or the pseudogene TRBV3-2) and TRBJ2-5; no clear D gene. With 0 bases removed from V and 9 bases from J, the gap between germline ends came to 8 bases. The CDR3 totals 12 residues. Looked up from germline, CDR1 is LGHDT and CDR2 is YNNKEL (reference sequence). CDR3 DNA sequence: TGTGCCAGCAGCCAAGAAGCCCTGCCCCAGTACTTC. Its translation is CASSQEALPQYF.

The rearrangement uses TRBV7-3 and TRBJ2-7; 7 positions agree with TRBD1. V gave up 5 bases and J gave up 0 bases; unmatched junction bases: 4. Germline V lookup: CDR1 SGHTA, CDR2 FQGTGA. This CDR3 region has 14 residues. The chain's CDR3 is CASSRGQSSYEQYF. The CDR3 DNA follows: TGTGCCAGCAGCAGGGGACAGAGCTCCTACGAGCAGTACTTC. Together with reference TRBV7-3 and TRBJ2-7, the CDR3 gives the full variable domain: GAGVSQTPSNKVTEKGKYVELRCDPISGHTALYWYRQSLGQGPEFLIYFQGTGAADDSGLPNDRFFAVRPEGSVSTLKIQRTERGDSAVYLCASSRGQSSYEQYFGPGTRLTVT.

V usage is TRBV5-4 and J usage is TRBJ2-1; tentative D call: TRBD1 (6 bases). The V end was cut by 3 bases, the J end by 0 bases, with 10 bases between. Germline lookup yields CDR1 SGHNT and CDR2 YYREEE (reference sequence). The CDR3 extends over 15 amino acids. The CDR3 protein is CASSSGQSSYNEQFF. CDR3 in DNA: TGTGCCAGCAGCTCAGGACAGAGCTCCTACAATGAGCAGTTCTTC.

V and J are TRBV5-1 and TRBJ1-5, with D perhaps matching TRBD1 (6 bases). Trimming took 4 bases from V and 0 from J, leaving 17 bases between them. CDR1 is SGHRS and CDR2 is YFSETQ in the germline V gene. There are 17 residues in the CDR3. CDR3 sequence reads: CASSNGPTGSSNQPQHF. The CDR3 DNA sequence: TGCGCCAGCAGCAACGGACCGACAGGCTCTAGCAATCAGCCCCAGCATTTT.

This clone came up once. The gene calls are TRBV6-1 and TRBJ1-2, with 8 bases fitting TRBD1. Germline values: CDR1 MNHNS, CDR2 SASEGT. The CDR3 is 16 residues long. The ends lost 2 bases at V and 0 bases at J; junction bases unmatched: 5. CDR3 bases: TGTGCCAGCAGTGAAACGGACAGGGTCTCTAACTATGGCTACACCTTC. Translating gives CASSETDRVSNYGYTF.

The chain uses TRBV6-5 and TRBJ2-3; D is possibly TRBD2 (6 bases). Looked up from germline, CDR1 is MNHEY and CDR2 is SVGAGI. CDR3 length: 13 amino acids. V was shortened by 8 bases and J by 1 base, with 10 bases between the two germline ends. The CDR3 region has the DNA TGTGCCAGCTCCGGGGGACGCACAGATACGCAGTATTTT. Protein: CASSGGRTDTQYF.